These 27 T cell receptor beta chains share one sample of origin, sequenced in a study of tumor and adjacent non-tumor tissue in lung cancer. A modified ARM-PCR protocol with three rounds of nested PCR amplified TCRbeta. TCRdb fed the multiplex PCR reads into MiXCR, producing one record per CDR3 protein. The table lists over 110,000 distinct CDR3 sequences, 60% to 70% of them singletons, with 18% in the top ten. The template was RNA from unsorted bulk tissue. Sequencing was carried out using lung tumor tissue. Receptor source: a man in his 60s with small cell lung cancer.

A remark on this clonotype: This could be a read error, since a much larger clone is one nucleotide away. V gene TRBV20-1 combines with J gene TRBJ1-1; TRBD1 matches 7 bases. Germline V lookup: CDR1 DFQATT, CDR2 SNEGSKA (reference sequence). This CDR3 is 13 amino acids long. Here the CDR3 DNA reads TGCAGTGCTTCGAAGGGGGCGAGGACTGAAGTTTTCTTT. Residues: CSASKGARTEVFF.

A remark on this clonotype: Here the CDR3 omits its conserved ending phenylalanine or tryptophan, so a read error is the likely source. This rearrangement joins TRBV11-2 to TRBJ2-2; TRBD2 agrees at 9 bases. This CDR3 comprises 18 residues. Unmatched junction bases numbered 14, after V lost 5 bases and J lost 4 bases. Germline V lookup: CDR1 SGHAT, CDR2 FQNNGV. In nucleotides, the CDR3 is TGTGCCAGCAGCGGGAGGGGCGGGAGGGTCCTGAGCACCGGGGAGCTGTTTATT. Its translation: CASSGRGGRVLSTGELFI.

The V gene is TRBV11-3, the J gene TRBJ2-1; D gene uncertain. Germline assignment: CDR1 SGHNT and CDR2 YENEEA. The CDR3 is 14 amino acids. The V and J ends lost 3 bases and 2 bases respectively, with 8 bases between them. CDR3 sequence: CASSLMVTYNEQFF. CDR3 in DNA: TGTGCCAGCAGCTTGATGGTGACCTACAATGAGCAGTTCTTC.

Of note for this clonotype: A much larger clone differs from this one at a single base, so this may be a read error. This chain uses TRBV12-3 or TRBV12-4 with TRBJ1-6, with TRBD1 identical over 7 bases. CDR3 length equals 15 residues. CDR3 sequence: CVSSLDTGEQEPLHF. The CDR3 nucleotides are TGTGTCAGCAGTTTGGATACAGGGGAACAAGAACCCCTCCACTTT.

The chain has TRBV11-2 and TRBJ2-7; 7 nucleotides agree with TRBD1. The CDR3 consists of 13 residues. V trimming: 5 bases; J trimming: 9 bases; junction bases outside the gene matches: 10. Germline V gene lookup returns CDR1 SGHAT and CDR2 FQNNGV. The DNA of the CDR3 is TGTGCCAGCAGCATGGGACAGTGGAACGTGCAGTACTTC. This codes for CASSMGQWNVQYF.

This chain joins TRBV11-2 and TRBJ2-1, with D uncertain. V dropped 3 bases and J dropped 9 bases, with 9 bases sitting between them. CDR1 is SGHAT, CDR2 FQNNGV, per germline. This CDR3 has 12 amino acids. CDR3 residues: CASSFLLGEQFF. CDR3 coding DNA: TGTGCCAGCAGCTTTCTCCTTGGTGAGCAGTTCTTC.

This clonotype has at least ten counts. The gene calls are TRBV13 and TRBJ2-7, with D possibly matching TRBD1 (6 bases). The V gene's germline CDR1 is PRHDT and CDR2 FYEKMQ (reference sequence). This CDR3 contains 12 residues. The ends were cut back, 10 bases at V and 0 bases at J, with 10 bases in the middle. CDR3 residues: CATARGSYEQYV. Written as DNA, the CDR3 is TGTGCCACCGCCAGGGGCTCCTACGAGCAGTACGTC.

With respect to this clonotype: A much more abundant neighbour one base away suggests this may be a read error. The chain couples TRBV11-2 to TRBJ2-7, with 9 bases aligning to TRBD2. The CDR3 covers 13 residues. The V gene's germline CDR1 is SGHAT and CDR2 FQNNGV. The CDR3 here is CVSSLWREGEQYF. The DNA for the CDR3 is TGTGTCAGCAGCTTATGGCGGGAGGGCGAGCAGTACTTC.

A note on this clonotype: A read error may produce the germline difference seen at one junction end. The chain couples TRBV5-5 to TRBJ1-2, with D maybe TRBD1 (5 bases). The length of the CDR3 is 15 residues. Germline V gene data show CDR1 as SGHKS and CDR2 as YYEKEE (reference sequence). The CDR3 DNA is TGTGTCAGCACCTTGGGTCACCCGGGGGACTATGGCTACACCTTC. Protein sequence: CVSTLGHPGDYGYTF. Full variable domain (rest looked up from reference TRBV5-5 and TRBJ1-2): DAGVTQSPTHLIKTRGQQVTLRCSPISGHKSVSWYQQVLGQGPQFIFQYYEKEERGRGNFPDRFSARQFPNYSSELNVNALLLGDSALYLCVSTLGHPGDYGYTFGSGTRLTVV.

Many counts were recorded for this clonotype. The chain links TRBV11-1 to TRBJ2-7; tentatively, D is TRBD1 (6 bases). The CDR3 sequence is 15 residues long. Germline CDR1 and CDR2: SGHAT and FQDESV (reference sequence). V lost 0 bases and J lost 4, with 13 bases in between. The CDR3 coding sequence is TGTGCCAGCAGCTTAGCCCCGGGACACGATTACGAGCAGTACTTC. Encoded protein: CASSLAPGHDYEQYF.

This clonotype was detected ten times or more. This chain's CDR3 is CASIYRLADSTDTQYF. The CDR3 DNA follows: TGTGCCAGCATATACCGACTAGCTGACAGCACAGATACGCAGTATTTT. The chain joins TRBV6-1 to TRBJ2-3; 7 bases are a match to TRBD2. V shed 7 bases and J 0 bases; nucleotides not matched to a gene: 10. Per the germline V gene, CDR1 is MNHNS and CDR2 is SASEGT. CDR3 size: 16 residues.

The chain employs TRBV6-4 and TRBJ2-1; D call uncertain. This CDR3 contains 15 residues. Per germline, CDR1 MRHNA and CDR2 SNTAGT. Trimming removed 2 bases from V and 4 bases from J, with 12 bases in between. The CDR3 spells CASSDRQGLYNEQFF. For the CDR3, the DNA is TGTGCCAGCAGTGACCGACAAGGGCTATACAATGAGCAGTTCTTC.

To note about this clonotype: The germline gene is not matched at one end of the junction; a read error may be the cause. This chain uses TRBV7-9 with TRBJ2-3; D possibly corresponds to TRBD1 (6 bases). The DNA end is more similar to TRBJ1-5, so the J call may be wrong. The CDR3 totals 15 residues. The germline gives CDR1 SEHNR, CDR2 FQNEAQ (reference sequence). The CDR3 region is CAISLRGGPGDTQHF. The CDR3 DNA reads TGTGCCATCAGCTTAAGAGGGGGGCCAGGAGATACGCAGCATTTT.

Concerning this clonotype: One end of the junction fails to match germline, which may point to a read error. The chain recombines TRBV29-1 with TRBJ2-1; 7 bases agree with TRBD1. The V gene's germline CDR1 is SQVTM and CDR2 ANQGSEA. This CDR3 spans 13 amino acids. CDR3 bases: TGCAGAGTTGAAGGGGGCGAGAGGGGTGAGCAGTTCTTC. Translating gives CRVEGGERGEQFF.

V is TRBV11-2 and J is TRBJ1-6; no firm D call. The ends were cut back, 2 bases at V and 19 bases at J, with 21 bases in the middle. Germline V gene lookup returns CDR1 SGHAT and CDR2 FQNNGV. This CDR3 spans 14 amino acids. CDR3 nucleotides: TGTGCCAGCAGCTTACCACAGTCTAATTCACTCCTACACTTT. Its protein product is CASSLPQSNSLLHF.

A note on this clonotype: Relative to the germline gene, one junction end is altered; a read error may explain this. This chain joins TRBV29-1 and TRBJ2-7; no firm D call. CDR3 length equals 13 residues. Germline-derived CDR1 and CDR2 are SQVTM and ANQGSEA. The CDR3 reads CSAVRWARYEHYF. The CDR3 DNA reads as TGCAGCGCTGTAAGATGGGCGCGGTACGAGCACTACTTC.

A note on this clonotype: Since a much larger clone is just one base distant, this may be a read error. The chain uses TRBV5-6 and TRBJ2-7; D may be TRBD1 (5 bases). The CDR3 has 14 residues. V lost 4 bases and J 3 bases, leaving 14 bases between the germline ends. In germline, CDR1 is SGHDT, CDR2 YYEEEE. The CDR3 DNA follows: TGTGCCAGCAGCCGGACATGGGGCTACTACGAGCAGTACTTC. It translates to CASSRTWGYYEQYF.

As concerns this clonotype: A single base separates this from a much larger clone, so it may be a read error. The rearrangement links TRBV29-1 to TRBJ2-3; TRBD2 might be the D (5 bases). Germline CDR1 and CDR2: SQVTM and ANQGSEA. The V and J ends lost 3 bases and 1 base respectively, with 8 bases between them. The CDR3 runs to 13 residues. CDR3 coding DNA: TGCAGCGTTGAGAGGGTCGGCACAGATACGCAGTATTTT. It yields the protein CSVERVGTDTQYF.

V gene TRBV29-1 combines with J gene TRBJ2-3, with TRBD2 as a possible D gene (5 bases). This CDR3 contains 13 residues. Germline assignment: CDR1 SQVTM and CDR2 ANQGSEA. DNA for the CDR3: TGCAACGTCGGTATTAGCGAAGGAGATACGCAGTATTTT. Its translation is CNVGISEGDTQYF.

This clonotype has only one observation. No conserved phenylalanine or tryptophan ends this CDR3, so it is likely a read error. This chain joins TRBV6-5 and TRBJ2-7; 10 bases agree with TRBD1. The trim removed 7 bases at V and 9 bases at J, leaving 12 bases unmatched. CDR3 length equals 14 residues. Germline CDR1 reads MNHEY; CDR2 reads SVGAGI. CDR3 region: CASTLGTGVFGQYC. The CDR3 region has the DNA TGTGCCAGCACCCTCGGGACAGGGGTTTTTGGGCAGTACTGC.

Comment on this clonotype: Without the conserved terminal phenylalanine or tryptophan, this CDR3 likely stems from a read error. The chain recombines TRBV6-1 with TRBJ1-1; D not certain. V gave up 10 bases and J gave up 0 bases, with 12 bases separating them. The germline gives CDR1 MNHNS, CDR2 SASEGT. The CDR3 length is 13 residues. CDR3 nucleotides: TGTGCCACCATCCTGCAGGTGAACACTGAAGCTTTCTCT. Protein product: CATILQVNTEAFS.

CDR3 DNA: TGTGCCAGCTGGGCCTACTACGAGCAGTACTTC. This codes for CASWAYYEQYF. The chain couples TRBV6-2 or TRBV6-3 to TRBJ2-7; D gene ambiguous. From germline, CDR1 is MNHEY and CDR2 SVGEGT. The CDR3 is made up of 11 amino acids. V was trimmed by 8 bases and J by 3 bases, leaving 8 bases between them.

This sequence joins TRBV20-1 and TRBJ2-2; D possibly corresponds to TRBD1 (6 bases). CDR3 length: 16 residues. Trimming stripped 1 base from V and 4 bases from J, with 16 bases between. The V gene's germline CDR1 is DFQATT and CDR2 SNEGSKA (reference sequence). For the CDR3, the DNA is TGCAGTGCTAGAGTCGGGGTCACAGGGAGCACCGGGGAGCTGTTTTTT. Its translation: CSARVGVTGSTGELFF.

This clonotype has only a few counts. The chain uses TRBV6-6 and TRBJ2-5; 10 bases are a match to TRBD2. Unmatched junction bases numbered 7, after V lost 2 bases and J lost 4 bases. The CDR3 runs to 16 residues. Germline V gives CDR1 MNHNY, CDR2 SVGAGI (reference sequence). The CDR3 spells CASSYGASGSGETQYF. DNA of the CDR3: TGTGCCAGCAGTTACGGGGCTAGCGGGAGCGGAGAGACCCAGTACTTC.

Regarding this clonotype: This CDR3 fails to terminate in the conserved phenylalanine or tryptophan, so it likely reflects a read error. The rearrangement uses TRBV11-2 and TRBJ2-7; D not resolved. The CDR3 is made up of 16 amino acids. Germline loops: CDR1 SGHAT, CDR2 FQNNGV. V was shortened by 2 bases and J by 3 bases, with 17 bases between the two germline ends. CDR3 sequence reads: CASSLSAGWGFYEQYS. CDR3 nucleotide sequence: TGTGCCAGCAGCTTATCAGCAGGCTGGGGTTTCTACGAGCAGTACTCC.

This clonotype occurred many times. This rearrangement joins TRBV20-1 to TRBJ2-2; D uncertain. The CDR3 sequence is 12 residues long. Germline V gives CDR1 DFQATT, CDR2 SNEGSKA (reference sequence). V lost 0 bases and J lost 4, with 3 bases in between. The CDR3 region has the DNA TGCAGTGCTAGAGAGGGCACCGGGGAGCTGTTTTTT. It yields the protein CSAREGTGELFF.

This clonotype came up many times. This chain links TRBV29-1 with TRBJ1-5, with a weak D call TRBD1 (5 bases). The V gene lost 4 bases and the J gene lost 4 bases, with 8 bases spanning the gap. Germline V gives CDR1 SQVTM, CDR2 ANQGSEA. The CDR3 is made up of 12 amino acids. The CDR3 reads CSVGQNNQPQHF. The CDR3 bases are TGCAGCGTTGGACAGAATAATCAGCCCCAGCATTTT.